This record looks at one T cell receptor (beta chain) sequence and its context. The naive CD8 subset, CD45RO-negative cells positively selected for CCR7, excluded terminally differentiated effector memory CD45RA+ cells. This record belongs to a study of shared clonotypes between healthy human individuals. The germline V gene has CDR1 MNHEY and CDR2 SVGAGI. This CDR3 is 15 amino acids long. The V end was cut by 4 bases, the J end by 1 base, with 11 bases between. Tens of thousands of T cell genomes (approximately 0.2 ug DNA) went into each sorted-subset replicate. Data came from immunoSEQ multiplex PCR; TCRdb stores just in-frame clones and leaves some out. The table has almost 700,000 clones, under 95% seen once.

The sample was naive CD8+ T cells sorted from blood. The sequence derives from a young man in good health. The rearrangement uses TRBV6-5 and TRBJ1-5; D is unclear. CDR3: CASSLMGRSNQPQHF. DNA for the CDR3: TGTGCCAGCAGTTTAATGGGAAGGAGCAATCAGCCCCAGCATTTT.